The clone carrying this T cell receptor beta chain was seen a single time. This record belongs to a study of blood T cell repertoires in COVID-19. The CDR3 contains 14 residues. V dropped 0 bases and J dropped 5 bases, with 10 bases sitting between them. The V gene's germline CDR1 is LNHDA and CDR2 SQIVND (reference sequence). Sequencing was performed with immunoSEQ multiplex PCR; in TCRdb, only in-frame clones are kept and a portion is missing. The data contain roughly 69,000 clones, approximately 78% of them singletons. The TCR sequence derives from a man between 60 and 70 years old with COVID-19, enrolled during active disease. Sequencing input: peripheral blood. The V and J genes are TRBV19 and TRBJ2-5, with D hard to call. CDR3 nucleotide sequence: TGTGCCAGTAGTATAGATTCAGGATCGGAGACCCAGTACTTC. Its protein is CASSIDSGSETQYF.